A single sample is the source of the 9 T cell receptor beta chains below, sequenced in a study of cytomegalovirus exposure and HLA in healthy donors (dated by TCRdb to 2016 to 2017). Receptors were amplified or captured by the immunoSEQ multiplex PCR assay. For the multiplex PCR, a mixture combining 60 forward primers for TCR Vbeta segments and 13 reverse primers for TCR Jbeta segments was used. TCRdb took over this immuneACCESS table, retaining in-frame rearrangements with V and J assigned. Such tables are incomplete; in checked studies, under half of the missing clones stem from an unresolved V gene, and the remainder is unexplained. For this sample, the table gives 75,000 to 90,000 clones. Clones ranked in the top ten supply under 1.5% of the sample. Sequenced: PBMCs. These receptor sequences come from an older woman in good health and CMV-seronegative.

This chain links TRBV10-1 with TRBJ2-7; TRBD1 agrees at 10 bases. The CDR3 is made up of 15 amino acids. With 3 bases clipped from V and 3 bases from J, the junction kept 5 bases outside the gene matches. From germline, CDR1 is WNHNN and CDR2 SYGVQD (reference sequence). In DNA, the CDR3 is TGCGCCAGCAGTGAACGGACAGGGGGTGGCTACGAGCAGTACTTC. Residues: CASSERTGGGYEQYF.

CDR3 bases: TGTGCCACCAGCAGAACTCGGACAGGAGAAGAGACCCAGTACTTC. Its translation is CATSRTRTGEETQYF. V is TRBV15 and J is TRBJ2-5; 7 positions agree with TRBD1. The CDR3 contains 15 residues. V lost 2 bases to trimming and J lost 3 bases; unmatched junction nucleotides: 6. Per germline, CDR1 LNHNV and CDR2 YYDKDF (reference sequence).

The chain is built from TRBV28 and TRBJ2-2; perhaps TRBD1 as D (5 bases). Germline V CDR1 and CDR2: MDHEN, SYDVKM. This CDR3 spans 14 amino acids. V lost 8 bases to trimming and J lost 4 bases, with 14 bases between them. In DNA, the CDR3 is TGTGCCAGCGTTAGGCAGGGTGCCACCGGGGAGCTGTTTTTT. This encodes CASVRQGATGELFF.

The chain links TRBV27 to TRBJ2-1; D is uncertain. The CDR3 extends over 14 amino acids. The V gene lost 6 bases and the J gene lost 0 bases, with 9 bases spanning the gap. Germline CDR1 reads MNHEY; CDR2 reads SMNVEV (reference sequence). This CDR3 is CASRDSSSYNEQFF. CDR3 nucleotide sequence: TGTGCCAGCAGAGATTCGAGCTCCTACAATGAGCAGTTCTTC.

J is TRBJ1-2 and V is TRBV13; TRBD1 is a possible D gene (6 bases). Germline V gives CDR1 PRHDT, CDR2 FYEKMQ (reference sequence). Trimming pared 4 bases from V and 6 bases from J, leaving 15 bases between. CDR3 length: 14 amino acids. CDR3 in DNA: TGTGCCAGCAGCTCCCGGGGGGGCCTCGATGGCTACACCTTC. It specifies CASSSRGGLDGYTF.

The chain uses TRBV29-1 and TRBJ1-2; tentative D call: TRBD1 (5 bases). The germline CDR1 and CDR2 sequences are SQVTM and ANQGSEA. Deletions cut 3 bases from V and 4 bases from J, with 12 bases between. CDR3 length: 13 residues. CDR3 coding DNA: TGCAGCGTTGACAGGGATCAGGTCTATGGCTACACCTTC. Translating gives CSVDRDQVYGYTF.

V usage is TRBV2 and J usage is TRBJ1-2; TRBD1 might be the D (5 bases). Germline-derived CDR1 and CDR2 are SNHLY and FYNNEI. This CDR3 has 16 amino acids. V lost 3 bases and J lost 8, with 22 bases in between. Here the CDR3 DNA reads TGTGCCAGCAGTGAGGGGGGGACGACGATCCTCGGAGGCTACACCTTC. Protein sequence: CASSEGGTTILGGYTF.

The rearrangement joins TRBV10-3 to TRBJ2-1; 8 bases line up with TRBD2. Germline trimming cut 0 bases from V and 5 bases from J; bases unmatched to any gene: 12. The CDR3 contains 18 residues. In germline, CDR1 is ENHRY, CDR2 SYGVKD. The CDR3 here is CAISESRGSSGNHNEQFF. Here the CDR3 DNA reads TGTGCCATCAGTGAGTCGCGGGGTAGTAGCGGGAACCACAATGAGCAGTTCTTC.

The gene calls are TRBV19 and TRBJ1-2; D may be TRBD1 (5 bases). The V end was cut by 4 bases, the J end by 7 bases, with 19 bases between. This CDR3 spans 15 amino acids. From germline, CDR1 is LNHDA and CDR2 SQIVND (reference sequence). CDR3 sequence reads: CASSRRSFGGSGYTF. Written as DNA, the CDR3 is TGTGCCAGTAGTAGAAGGAGTTTCGGGGGGTCTGGCTACACCTTC.